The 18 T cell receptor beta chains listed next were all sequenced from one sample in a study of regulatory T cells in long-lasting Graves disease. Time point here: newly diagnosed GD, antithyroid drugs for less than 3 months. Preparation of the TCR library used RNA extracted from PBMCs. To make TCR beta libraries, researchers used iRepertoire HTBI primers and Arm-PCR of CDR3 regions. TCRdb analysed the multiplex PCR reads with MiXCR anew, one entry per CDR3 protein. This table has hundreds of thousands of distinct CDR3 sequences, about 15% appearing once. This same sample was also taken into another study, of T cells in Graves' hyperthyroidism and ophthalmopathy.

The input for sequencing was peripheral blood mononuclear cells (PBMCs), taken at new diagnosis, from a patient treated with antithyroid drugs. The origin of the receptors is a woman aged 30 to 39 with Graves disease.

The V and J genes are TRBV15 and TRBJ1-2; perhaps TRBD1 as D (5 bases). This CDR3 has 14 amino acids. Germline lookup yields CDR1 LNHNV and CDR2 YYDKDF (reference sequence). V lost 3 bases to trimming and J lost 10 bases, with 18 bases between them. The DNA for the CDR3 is TGTGCCACCAGCAGGGGATCCGGAGCGGGGGTCTACACCTTC. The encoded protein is CATSRGSGAGVYTF.

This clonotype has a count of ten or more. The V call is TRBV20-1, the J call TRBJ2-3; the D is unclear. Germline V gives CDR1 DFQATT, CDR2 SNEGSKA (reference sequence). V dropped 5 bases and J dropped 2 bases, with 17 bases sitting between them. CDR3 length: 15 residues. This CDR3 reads CSAEPNWAVTDTQYF. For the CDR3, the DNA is TGCAGTGCTGAACCTAACTGGGCGGTCACAGATACGCAGTATTTT.

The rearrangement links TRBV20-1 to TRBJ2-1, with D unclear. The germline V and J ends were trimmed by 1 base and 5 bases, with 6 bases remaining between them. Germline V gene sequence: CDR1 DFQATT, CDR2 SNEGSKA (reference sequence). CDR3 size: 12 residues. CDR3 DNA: TGCAGTGCTAGAGCGGTAGACAATGAGCAGTTCTTC. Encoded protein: CSARAVDNEQFF.

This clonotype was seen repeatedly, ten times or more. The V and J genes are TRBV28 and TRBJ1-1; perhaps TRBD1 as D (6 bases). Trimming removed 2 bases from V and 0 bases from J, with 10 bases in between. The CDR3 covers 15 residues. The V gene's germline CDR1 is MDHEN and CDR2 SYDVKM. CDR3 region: CASSLVGTLNTEAFF. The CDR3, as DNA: TGTGCCAGCAGTTTAGTTGGGACACTGAACACTGAAGCTTTCTTT.

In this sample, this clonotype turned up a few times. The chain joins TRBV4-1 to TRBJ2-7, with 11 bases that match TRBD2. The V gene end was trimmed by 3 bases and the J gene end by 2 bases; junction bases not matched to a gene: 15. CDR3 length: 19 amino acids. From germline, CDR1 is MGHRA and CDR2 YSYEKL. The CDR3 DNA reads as TGCGCCAGCAGCCATCCGACAGGCCCGGGACTAGCGGAAACCTACGAGCAGTACTTC. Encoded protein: CASSHPTGPGLAETYEQYF.

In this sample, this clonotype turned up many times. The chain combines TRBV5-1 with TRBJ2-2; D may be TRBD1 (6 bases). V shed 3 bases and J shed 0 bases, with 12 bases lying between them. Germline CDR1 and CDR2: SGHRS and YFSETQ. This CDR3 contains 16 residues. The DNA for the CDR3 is TGCGCCAGCAGCTCCCGACAGGACACGAACACCGGGGAGCTGTTTTTT. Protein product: CASSSRQDTNTGELFF.

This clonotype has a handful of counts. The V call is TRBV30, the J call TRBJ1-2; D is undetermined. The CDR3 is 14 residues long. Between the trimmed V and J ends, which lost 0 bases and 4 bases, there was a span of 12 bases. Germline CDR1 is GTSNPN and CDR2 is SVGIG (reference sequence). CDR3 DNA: TGTGCCTGGAGTGTACCTGGGAAAATCTATGGCTACACCTTC. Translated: CAWSVPGKIYGYTF.

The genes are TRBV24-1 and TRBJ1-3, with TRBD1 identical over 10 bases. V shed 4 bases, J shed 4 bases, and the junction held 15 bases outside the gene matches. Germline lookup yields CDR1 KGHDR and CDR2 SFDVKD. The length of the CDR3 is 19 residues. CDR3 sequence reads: CATSEPFSGDRGLGNTIYF. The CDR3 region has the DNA TGTGCCACCAGTGAACCATTTAGTGGCGACAGGGGGCTCGGAAACACCATATATTTT.

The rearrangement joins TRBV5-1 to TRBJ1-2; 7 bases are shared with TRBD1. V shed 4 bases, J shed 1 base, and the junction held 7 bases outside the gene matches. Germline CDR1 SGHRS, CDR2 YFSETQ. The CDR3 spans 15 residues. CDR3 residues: CASSPDRFINYGYTF. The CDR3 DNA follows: TGCGCCAGCAGCCCGGACAGGTTTATTAACTATGGCTACACCTTC.

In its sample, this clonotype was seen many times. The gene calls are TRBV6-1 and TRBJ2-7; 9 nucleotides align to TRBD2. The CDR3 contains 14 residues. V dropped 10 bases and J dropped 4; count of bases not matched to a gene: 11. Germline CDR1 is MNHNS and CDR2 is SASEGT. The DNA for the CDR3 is TGTGCCACTAAGGGAGCGGGAGGCTTTTACGAGCAGTACTTC. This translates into CATKGAGGFYEQYF.

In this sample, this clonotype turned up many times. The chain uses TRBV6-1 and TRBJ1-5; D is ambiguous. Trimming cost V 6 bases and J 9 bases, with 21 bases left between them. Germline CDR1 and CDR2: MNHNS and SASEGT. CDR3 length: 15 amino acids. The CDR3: CASSEFDGESSPQHF. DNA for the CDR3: TGTGCCAGCAGCGAATTTGACGGTGAGTCCTCGCCCCAGCATTTT.

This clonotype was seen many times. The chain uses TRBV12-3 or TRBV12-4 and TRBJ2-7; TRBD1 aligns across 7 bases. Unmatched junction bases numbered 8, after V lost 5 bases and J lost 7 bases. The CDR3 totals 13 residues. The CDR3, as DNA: TGTGCCAGCAGTAGGACGACAGGGCTTGAGCAGTACTTC. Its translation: CASSRTTGLEQYF.

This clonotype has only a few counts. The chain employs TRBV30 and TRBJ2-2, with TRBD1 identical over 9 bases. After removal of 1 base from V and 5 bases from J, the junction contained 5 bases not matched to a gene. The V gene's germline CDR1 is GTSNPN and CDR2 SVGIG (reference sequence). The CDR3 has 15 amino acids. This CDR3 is CAWSARDRETGELFF. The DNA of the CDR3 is TGTGCCTGGAGTGCCCGGGACAGGGAAACCGGGGAGCTGTTTTTT.

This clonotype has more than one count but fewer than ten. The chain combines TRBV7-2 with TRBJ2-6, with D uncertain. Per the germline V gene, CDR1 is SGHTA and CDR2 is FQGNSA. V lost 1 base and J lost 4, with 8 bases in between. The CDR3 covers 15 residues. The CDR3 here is CASSLVRLGANVLTF. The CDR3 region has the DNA TGTGCCAGCAGCTTAGTTCGATTGGGGGCCAACGTCCTGACTTTC.

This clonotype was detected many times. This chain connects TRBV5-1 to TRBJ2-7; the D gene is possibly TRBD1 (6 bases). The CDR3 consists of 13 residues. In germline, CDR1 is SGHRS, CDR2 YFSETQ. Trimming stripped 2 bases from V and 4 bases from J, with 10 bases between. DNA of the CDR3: TGCGCCAGCAGCTTCCGGGACACGTACGAGCAGTACTTC. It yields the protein CASSFRDTYEQYF.

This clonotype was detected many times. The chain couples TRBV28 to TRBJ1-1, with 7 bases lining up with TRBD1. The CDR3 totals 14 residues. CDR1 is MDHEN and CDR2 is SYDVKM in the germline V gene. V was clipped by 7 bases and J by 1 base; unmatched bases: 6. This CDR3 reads CASIPRGWNTEAFF. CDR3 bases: TGTGCCAGCATCCCCAGGGGGTGGAACACTGAAGCTTTCTTT.

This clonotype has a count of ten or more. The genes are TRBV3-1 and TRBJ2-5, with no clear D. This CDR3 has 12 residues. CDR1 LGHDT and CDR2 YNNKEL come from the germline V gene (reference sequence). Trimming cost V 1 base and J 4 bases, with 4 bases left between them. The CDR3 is CASSQVVETQYF. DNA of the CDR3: TGTGCCAGCAGCCAAGTAGTAGAGACCCAGTACTTC.

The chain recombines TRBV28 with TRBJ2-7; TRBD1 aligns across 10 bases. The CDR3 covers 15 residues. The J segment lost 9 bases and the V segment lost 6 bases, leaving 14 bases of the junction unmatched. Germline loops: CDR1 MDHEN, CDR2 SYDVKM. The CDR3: CASSPTGGLTPVQYF. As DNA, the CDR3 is TGTGCCAGCAGCCCGACAGGGGGCCTGACGCCCGTGCAGTACTTC.